This T cell receptor beta chain was captured in a study of T cells in Graves' hyperthyroidism and ophthalmopathy. Uncontrolled infection, other autoimmune disease, pregnancy or lactation excluded patients. The PBMCs studied were ones that came from around 10 ml fresh peripheral blood. For this clonotype: Its matching antigen is unknown.

Study-wide results and caveats: Ophthalmopathy and stable hyperthyroidism were separated by a 13 V-J model. Blood shared most expanded thyroid clonotypes above 0.001.

Amplified regions were TCR beta CDR3 sequences from RNA transcripts. In the first-round RT-PCR of the TCR CDR3, the HTBI primer set was used. TCRdb itself ran the multiplex PCR reads through MiXCR, one entry per CDR3 protein. Here the sample spans approximately 700,000 distinct CDR3 sequences, about a sixth being singletons. The CDR3 loop spans 12 amino acids. V shed 5 bases and J shed 7 bases, with 11 bases lying between them. The V gene is TRBV12-3 or TRBV12-4, the J gene TRBJ1-2; a weak D match, TRBD1 (6 bases). The clonotype comes from a man aged 18 to 30 with Graves' hyperthyroidism. The sample comprised blood. This chain's CDR3 is CASSATGLGYTF. In DNA, the CDR3 is TGTGCCAGCAGTGCGACAGGTCTTGGCTACACCTTC.